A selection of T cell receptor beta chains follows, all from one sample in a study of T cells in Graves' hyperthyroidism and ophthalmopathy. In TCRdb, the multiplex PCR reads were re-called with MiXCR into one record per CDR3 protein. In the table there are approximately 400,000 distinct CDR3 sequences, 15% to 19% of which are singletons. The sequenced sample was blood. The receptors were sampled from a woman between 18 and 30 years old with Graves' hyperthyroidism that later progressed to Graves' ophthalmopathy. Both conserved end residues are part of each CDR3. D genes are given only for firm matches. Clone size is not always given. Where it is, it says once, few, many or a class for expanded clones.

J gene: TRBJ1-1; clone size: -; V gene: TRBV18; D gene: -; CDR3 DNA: TGTGCCAGCTCACCAATGGGGATTGGGACTGAAGCTTTCTTT; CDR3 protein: CASSPMGIGTEAFF
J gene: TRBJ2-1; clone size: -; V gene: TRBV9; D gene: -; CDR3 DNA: TGTGCCAGCAGCGTAGACCCTAGTAGCGGCCCACATGAAGGGCAGTTCTTC; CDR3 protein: CASSVDPSSGPHEGQFF
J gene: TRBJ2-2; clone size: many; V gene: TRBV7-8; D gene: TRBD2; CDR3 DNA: TGTGCCAGCAGCTTACCCCTATTGATAACGGGAGGGAACACCGGGGAGCTGTTTTTT; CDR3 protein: CASSLPLLITGGNTGELFF
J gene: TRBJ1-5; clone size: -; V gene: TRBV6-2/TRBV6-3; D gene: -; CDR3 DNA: TGTGCCAGCAGTACGGGGGAGACCTATCAGCCCCAGCATTTT; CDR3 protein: CASSTGETYQPQHF
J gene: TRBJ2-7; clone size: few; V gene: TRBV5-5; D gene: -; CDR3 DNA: TGTGCCAGCAGCTTGCGGGAGCGGACTATACCCTACGAGCAGTACTTC; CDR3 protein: CASSLRERTIPYEQYF
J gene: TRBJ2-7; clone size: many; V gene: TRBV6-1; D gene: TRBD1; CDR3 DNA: TGTGCCAGCAGTGGGGGACAGGGGGCCCTCGAGCAGTACTTC; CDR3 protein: CASSGGQGALEQYF
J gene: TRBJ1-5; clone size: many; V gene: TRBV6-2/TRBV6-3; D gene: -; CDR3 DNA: TGTGCCAGCAGTTACTCAGGGGACAAAACCCAGCATTTT; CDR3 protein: CASSYSGDKTQHF
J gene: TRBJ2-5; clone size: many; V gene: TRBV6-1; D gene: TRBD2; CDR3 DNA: TGTGCCAGCAGTGATCGGGGGGGATGGGAGACCCAGTACTTC; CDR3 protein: CASSDRGGWETQYF
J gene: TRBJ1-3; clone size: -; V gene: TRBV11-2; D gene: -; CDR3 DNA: TGTGCCAGCAGACCGACAGGCCACTCTGGAAACACCATATATTTT; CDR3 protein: CASRPTGHSGNTIYF
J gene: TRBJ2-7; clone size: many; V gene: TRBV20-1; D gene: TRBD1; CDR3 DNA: TGCAGTGCTAGTCCGACAGGGGATTTCTACGAGCAGTACTTC; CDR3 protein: CSASPTGDFYEQYF
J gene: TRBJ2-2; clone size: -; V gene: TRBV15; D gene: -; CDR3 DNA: TGTGCCACCAGCACCGCCGGGGGGCCCGGGGAGCTGTTTTTT; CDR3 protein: CATSTAGGPGELFF
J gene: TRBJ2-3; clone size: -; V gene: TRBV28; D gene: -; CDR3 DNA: TGTGCCAGCAGTTTATTAGCCAGATTAAATCCTAGCACAGATACGCAGTATTTT; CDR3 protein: CASSLLARLNPSTDTQYF
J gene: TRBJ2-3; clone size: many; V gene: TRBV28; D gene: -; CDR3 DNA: TGTGCCACAATTAGGACCGGAGCAGATACGCAGTATTTT; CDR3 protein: CATIRTGADTQYF
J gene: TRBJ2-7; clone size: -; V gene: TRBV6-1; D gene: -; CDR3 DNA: TGTGCCAGCAGTGAAGCGGTCCCCATTTACGAGCAGTACTTC; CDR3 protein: CASSEAVPIYEQYF
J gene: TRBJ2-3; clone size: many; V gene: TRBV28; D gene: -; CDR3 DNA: TGTGCCAGCAGCACCACAGTTCAATCCACCTATTCAAACACAGATACGCAGTATTTT; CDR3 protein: CASSTTVQSTYSNTDTQYF
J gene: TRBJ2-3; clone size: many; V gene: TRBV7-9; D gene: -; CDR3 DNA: TGTGCCAGCAGTCAACAAGGACTGCCGCAGACTCAGTATTTT; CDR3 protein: CASSQQGLPQTQYF
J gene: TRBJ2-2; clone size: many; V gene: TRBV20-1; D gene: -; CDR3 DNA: TGCAGTGCTAGGGTGCGGGCGAACACCGGGGAGCTGTTTTTT; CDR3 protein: CSARVRANTGELFF
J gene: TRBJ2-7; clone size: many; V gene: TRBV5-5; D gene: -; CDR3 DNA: TGTGCCAGCAGCTCCCGACACCCAACTGACTACGAGCAGTACTTC; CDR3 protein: CASSSRHPTDYEQYF
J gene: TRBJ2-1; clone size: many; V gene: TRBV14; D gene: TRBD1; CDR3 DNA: TGTGCCAGCAGCCGATTGGGACAGGGGGCGCCGGATGAGCAGTTCTTC; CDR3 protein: CASSRLGQGAPDEQFF
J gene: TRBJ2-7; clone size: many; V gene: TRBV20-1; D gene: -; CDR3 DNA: TGCAGTGCTAGAGAGGGTGAGGGGGAATTTAAGCAGTACTTC; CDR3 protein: CSAREGEGEFKQYF
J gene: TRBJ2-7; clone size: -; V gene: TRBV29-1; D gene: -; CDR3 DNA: TGCAGCGTTGAAAGCCGACAGGAGATCTCCTACGAGCAGTACTTC; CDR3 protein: CSVESRQEISYEQYF
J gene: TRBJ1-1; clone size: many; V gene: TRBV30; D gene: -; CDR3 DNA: TGTGCCTGGGACAGTGCCACTGAAGCTTTCTTT; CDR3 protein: CAWDSATEAFF